This passage covers 2 T cell receptor beta chains from one sample sequenced in a study of beta chain features in type 1 diabetes. Reverse transcription of all isolated RNA meant that expressed TCRB transcripts were sequenced. Only in-frame clones appear in the TCRdb table, and some are missing; sequencing was by immunoSEQ multiplex PCR. The sample carries 620,000 or so clones, about 14% recorded once. The sequenced material came from naive CD4+ T cells from blood. The origin of the receptors is a man between 18 and 29 years old in good health.

In this sample, this clone turned up a few times. V is TRBV7-3 and J is TRBJ2-2; 8 bases line up with TRBD1. Unmatched junction bases numbered 0, after V lost 0 bases and J lost 0 bases. In germline, CDR1 is SGHTA, CDR2 FQGTGA. This CDR3 contains 16 residues. CDR3 sequence reads: CASSLTTGANTGELFF. The CDR3 bases are TGTGCCAGCAGCTTAACGACAGGGGCGAACACCGGGGAGCTGTTTTTT.

This clone was seen a handful of times. The chain recombines TRBV9 with TRBJ2-3, with a tentative D call TRBD1 (6 bases). Germline V gene sequence: CDR1 SGDLS, CDR2 YYNGEE. The CDR3 contains 16 residues. Trimming removed 3 bases at V and 2 bases at J, with 16 bases between. CDR3 nucleotides: TGTGCCAGCAGCGCCCCACAGGGTTGGGTCACAGATACGCAGTATTTT. It specifies CASSAPQGWVTDTQYF.